The 23 T cell receptor beta chains below all came from one sample that was sequenced in a study of Ad26.COV2.S vaccination and SARS-CoV-2 variants. The treatment is: roughly 18 received Ad26.COV2.S at low or high dose, single or two shots; five or six received placebo; per-sample allocation not given. The samples were gathered on day 63 after the first injection of vaccine or placebo. The data were produced by immunoSEQ multiplex PCR, yet TCRdb's version contains in-frame clones alone and is incomplete. The sample includes 440,000 or so clones, approximately 90% of them seen just once. The sample in question was peripheral blood, obtained in a trial of Ad26.COV2.S vaccine versus placebo. These receptor sequences come from a person between 18 and 59 years old who received the Ad26.COV2.S COVID-19 vaccine or a placebo.

This chain joins TRBV12-3 or TRBV12-4 and TRBJ1-1; no definite D call. V was clipped by 0 bases and J by 4 bases, with 6 bases between them. The CDR3 sequence is 13 residues long. The CDR3, as DNA: TGTGCCAGCAGTTTAGCAGAACTCACTGAAGCTTTCTTT. Its translation: CASSLAELTEAFF.

This chain connects TRBV7-8 to TRBJ2-5, with unresolved D. The germline V and J ends were trimmed by 2 bases and 2 bases, with 6 bases remaining between them. Germline values: CDR1 SGHVS, CDR2 FQNEAQ. The CDR3 loop spans 13 amino acids. Here the CDR3 reads CASSLLGQETQYF. The CDR3 DNA follows: TGTGCCAGCAGCTTACTAGGACAAGAGACCCAGTACTTC.

J is TRBJ2-6 and V is TRBV7-9, with D unresolved. In germline, CDR1 is SEHNR, CDR2 FQNEAQ (reference sequence). The CDR3 sequence is 15 residues long. V lost 1 base to trimming and J lost 3 bases, with 7 bases between them. The CDR3 DNA follows: TGTGCCAGCAGCTTAGATTGGGATGGGGCCAACGTCCTGACTTTC. This translates into CASSLDWDGANVLTF.

V is TRBV9 and J is TRBJ1-4; D call uncertain. Germline V gene data show CDR1 as SGDLS and CDR2 as YYNGEE. CDR3 length equals 12 residues. V lost 4 bases and J lost 12, with 13 bases in between. The CDR3: CASSPPSPELFF. The CDR3, as DNA: TGTGCCAGCAGCCCACCCTCGCCGGAACTGTTTTTT.

J is TRBJ1-2 and V is TRBV3-1 (or the pseudogene TRBV3-2), with D uncertain. Germline V CDR1 and CDR2: LGHDT, YNNKEL (reference sequence). Trimming took 3 bases from V and 5 from J, leaving 16 bases between them. The CDR3 length is 15 residues. The CDR3: CASSHLGGFWYGYTF. As DNA, the CDR3 is TGTGCCAGCAGCCACTTGGGCGGCTTTTGGTATGGCTACACCTTC.

This clone was seen once. The rearrangement uses TRBV30 and TRBJ2-6; no firm D call. Between the trimmed V and J ends, which lost 3 bases and 4 bases, there was a span of 7 bases. Per germline, CDR1 GTSNPN and CDR2 SVGIG (reference sequence). The length of the CDR3 is 13 residues. The CDR3 sequence is CAWSLLGANVLTF. CDR3 nucleotides: TGTGCCTGGAGCCTCCTAGGGGCCAACGTCCTGACTTTC.

The chain links TRBV6-5 to TRBJ1-1; D gene unclear. Germline V gene sequence: CDR1 MNHEY, CDR2 SVGAGI. V was shortened by 0 bases and J by 0 bases, with 5 bases between the two germline ends. The CDR3 has 14 residues. CDR3 residues: CASSYSRVNTEAFF. CDR3 nucleotide sequence: TGTGCCAGCAGTTACTCACGCGTGAACACTGAAGCTTTCTTT.

V is TRBV4-2 and J is TRBJ1-4; the D is unclear. The CDR3 totals 13 residues. V dropped 1 base and J dropped 7 bases, with 7 bases sitting between them. The germline V gene encodes CDR1 LGHNA and CDR2 YNFKEQ. CDR3 sequence (DNA): TGTGCCAGCAGCCAAGGCAGTGGTGAAAAACTGTTTTTT. This encodes CASSQGSGEKLFF.

In its sample, this clone was seen a few times. V gene TRBV7-9 combines with J gene TRBJ1-5; D uncertain. Trimming took off 5 bases at V and 4 bases at J, with 6 bases between the two ends. The CDR3 length is 12 residues. CDR1 is SEHNR and CDR2 is FQNEAQ in the germline V gene (reference sequence). CDR3 in amino acids: CASSDGNQPQHF. CDR3 coding DNA: TGTGCCAGCAGCGATGGGAATCAGCCCCAGCATTTT.

The chain combines TRBV18 with TRBJ1-1; maybe TRBD1 (5 bases). Germline V CDR1 and CDR2: KGHSH, LQKENI. Trimming shortened V by 4 bases and J by 1 base, and 13 bases separated the two germline ends. The CDR3 length is 15 residues. CDR3 DNA: TGTGCCAGCTCACAGAATAATGGGGGGAACACTGAAGCTTTCTTT. Amino acids: CASSQNNGGNTEAFF.

V usage is TRBV2 and J usage is TRBJ2-2; TRBD2 matches at 8 bases. In germline, CDR1 is SNHLY, CDR2 FYNNEI. V dropped 6 bases and J dropped 1; count of bases not matched to a gene: 4. The length of the CDR3 is 15 residues. In DNA, the CDR3 is TGTGCCAGCAGATTAAGCGGGGGGAACACCGGGGAGCTGTTTTTT. Protein: CASRLSGGNTGELFF.

A single count supports this clone. The chain joins TRBV2 to TRBJ2-2; D is undetermined. Germline-derived CDR1 and CDR2 are SNHLY and FYNNEI. Trimming took 7 bases from V and 0 from J, leaving 12 bases between them. The CDR3 spans 15 residues. In nucleotides, the CDR3 is TGTGCCAGCAAGTCGGCACCTTCGAACACCGGGGAGCTGTTTTTT. It specifies CASKSAPSNTGELFF.

The chain combines TRBV28 with TRBJ2-1, with 8 bases that match TRBD2. The CDR3 length is 14 residues. Germline V gene lookup returns CDR1 MDHEN and CDR2 SYDVKM. V shed 6 bases and J 9 bases; nucleotides not matched to a gene: 10. CDR3 nucleotides: TGTGCCAGCAGGTTACGGGAGGGCCGTTTTGAGCAGTTCTTC. It encodes CASRLREGRFEQFF.

The table lists this clone with a count of one. This chain uses TRBV28 with TRBJ2-1; the D gene is possibly TRBD2 (6 bases). Per the germline V gene, CDR1 is MDHEN and CDR2 is SYDVKM. The CDR3 has 15 amino acids. V lost 2 bases to trimming and J lost 8 bases, with 16 bases between them. CDR3 nucleotides: TGTGCCAGCAGTTTACCACGGGAGAAAGCTGATGAGCAGTTCTTC. Translated: CASSLPREKADEQFF.

The gene calls are TRBV9 and TRBJ2-3; 11 nucleotides agree with TRBD2. With V trimmed by 0 bases and J by 5 bases, 2 bases remained unmatched. The CDR3 totals 15 residues. CDR1 is SGDLS and CDR2 is YYNGEE in the germline V gene. CDR3 protein: CASSVELAGGDTQYF. CDR3 sequence (DNA): TGTGCCAGCAGCGTAGAGCTAGCGGGAGGAGATACGCAGTATTTT. Variable domain in full (rest from reference TRBV9 and TRBJ2-3): DSGVTQTPKHLITATGQRVTLRCSPRSGDLSVYWYQQSLDQGLQFLIQYYNGEERAKGNILERFSAQQFPDLHSELNLSSLELGDSALYFCASSVELAGGDTQYFGPGTRLTVL.

The CDR3 DNA reads as TGCGCCAGCAGCCCACACGAGAACACTGAAGCTTTCTTT. Translating it yields CASSPHENTEAFF. The chain recombines TRBV4-1 with TRBJ1-1; D remains ambiguous. The CDR3 runs 13 residues. CDR1 is MGHRA and CDR2 is YSYEKL in the germline V gene. The ends were cut back, 4 bases at V and 1 base at J, with 7 bases in the middle.

To note about this clone: The sample has other DNA sequences that encode this CDR3 too. V gene TRBV29-1 combines with J gene TRBJ1-5; TRBD1 might be the D (5 bases). Germline values: CDR1 SQVTM, CDR2 ANQGSEA. This CDR3 spans 12 amino acids. V gave up 6 bases and J gave up 4 bases, with 10 bases separating them. The DNA of the CDR3 is TGCAGCGTCGGTGACAGTAATCAGCCCCAGCATTTT. Translating gives CSVGDSNQPQHF. The variable domain in full, completed from reference TRBV29-1 and TRBJ1-5, reads SAVISQKPSRDICQRGTSLTIQCQVDSQVTMMFWYRQQPGQSLTLIATANQGSEATYESGFVIDKFPISRPNLTFSTLTVSNMSPEDSSIYLCSVGDSNQPQHFGDGTRLSIL.

The chain combines TRBV5-5 with TRBJ1-4, with 8 bases lining up with TRBD1. Per the germline V gene, CDR1 is SGHKS and CDR2 is YYEKEE (reference sequence). This CDR3 region has 16 residues. V lost 2 bases and J lost 1; bases outside the gene matches: 4. The CDR3 DNA is TGTGCCAGCAGCTTCGTCACAGGGGGAACTAATGAAAAACTGTTTTTT. Its translation is CASSFVTGGTNEKLFF.

The V gene is TRBV11-3, the J gene TRBJ1-1; D may be TRBD1 (5 bases). Germline CDR1 SGHNT, CDR2 YENEEA. The V and J ends lost 3 bases and 1 base respectively, with 6 bases between them. The CDR3 is made up of 13 amino acids. CDR3 in amino acids: CASSFGQNTEAFF. CDR3 DNA: TGTGCCAGCAGCTTCGGACAGAACACTGAAGCTTTCTTT.

The CDR3 region is CASSPILAASSYNEQFF. CDR3 DNA: TGTGCCAGCAGCCCGATACTAGCGGCAAGCTCCTACAATGAGCAGTTCTTC. The chain carries TRBV7-8 and TRBJ2-1; 8 bases match TRBD2. This CDR3 is 17 amino acids long. The germline V gene has CDR1 SGHVS and CDR2 FQNEAQ. The trim removed 5 bases at V and 0 bases at J, leaving 9 bases unmatched. Looking up the rest from reference TRBV7-8 and TRBJ2-1 gives the full variable domain: GAGVSQSPRYKVAKRGQDVALRCDPISGHVSLFWYQQALGQGPEFLTYFQNEAQLDKSGLPSDRFFAERPEGSVSTLKIQRTQQEDSAVYLCASSPILAASSYNEQFFGPGTRLTVL.

The chain employs TRBV5-1 and TRBJ1-4; D uncertain. Per germline, CDR1 SGHRS and CDR2 YFSETQ. CDR3 length: 12 residues. V was pared by 1 base and J by 5 bases, with 3 bases between. The CDR3 nucleotides read TGCGCCAGCAGCTTGACCAATGAAAAACTGTTTTTT. Translating it yields CASSLTNEKLFF.

This rearrangement joins TRBV7-9 to TRBJ1-1, with TRBD1 identical over 7 bases. The V gene end was trimmed by 3 bases and the J gene end by 0 bases; junction bases not matched to a gene: 4. Germline V CDR1 and CDR2: SEHNR, FQNEAQ (reference sequence). CDR3 size: 15 residues. The CDR3 bases are TGTGCCAGCAGCTTCCAGGGGGTCATGAACACTGAAGCTTTCTTT. It encodes CASSFQGVMNTEAFF. The complete variable domain, with remaining parts taken from reference TRBV7-9 and TRBJ1-1, reads DTGVSQNPRHKITKRGQNVTFRCDPISEHNRLYWYRQTLGQGPEFLTYFQNEAQLEKSRLLSDRFSAERPKGSFSTLEIQRTEQGDSAMYLCASSFQGVMNTEAFFGQGTRLTVV.

V usage is TRBV3-1 (or the pseudogene TRBV3-2) and J usage is TRBJ2-7; D gene uncertain. The CDR3 loop spans 12 amino acids. V lost 2 bases, J lost 3 bases, and 5 bases lay in between. From germline, CDR1 is LGHDT and CDR2 YNNKEL (reference sequence). CDR3 DNA sequence: TGTGCCAGCAGCCAAAGTCTCTACGAGCAGTACTTC. As protein: CASSQSLYEQYF.